The present T cell receptor beta chain was sequenced within a study of cytomegalovirus exposure and HLA in healthy donors. Study-level information: Earlier work reported 117 million unique TCR beta sequences from 180 million or so T cells.

Vbeta (60) and Jbeta (13) primers were used in the PCR. Some clones are missing from TCRdb's copy, which holds only in-frame ones; the method was immunoSEQ multiplex PCR. The table includes approximately 92,000 clones, roughly 80% detected once. Whole-study findings and limits: Later analysis identified around 15,000 TCR beta sequences associated with HLA alleles, using a false discovery rate threshold of 0.05.

A remark on this clone: The antigen remains undetermined.

This clonotype originated in a girl aged 2 to 9 in good health and CMV-seropositive. The sample was PBMCs.

CDR3 region: CATSRDRAGGANVLTF. In nucleotides, the CDR3 is TGTGCCACCAGCAGAGATCGGGCGGGTGGGGCCAACGTCCTGACTTTC. The V and J genes are TRBV15 and TRBJ2-6, with D possibly matching TRBD2 (5 bases). CDR1 is LNHNV and CDR2 is YYDKDF in the germline V gene (reference sequence). Trimming removed 0 bases at V and 3 bases at J, with 9 bases between. The CDR3 covers 16 residues.